The next 7 T cell receptor beta chains were all read from a single sample in a study of OX40 agonist ivuxolimab in advanced cancers. Only in-frame clones appear in the TCRdb table, and some are missing; sequencing was by immunoSEQ multiplex PCR. The sample has roughly 62,000 clones, about 89% seen once; the top ten hold about 3.8%. Sequencing used CD4+ or CD8+ T cells sorted from blood, obtained in a trial of the OX40 agonist ivuxolimab. The receptors originated from an adult with an advanced solid tumor such as melanoma, head and neck, liver or kidney cancer.

J is TRBJ2-7 and V is TRBV28; 12 bases line up with TRBD2. Germline CDR1 and CDR2: MDHEN and SYDVKM. With V trimmed by 5 bases and J by 3 bases, 5 bases remained unmatched. The CDR3 covers 15 residues. The CDR3 is CASSPQGLAGYEQYF. The DNA for the CDR3 is TGTGCCAGCAGTCCTCAGGGACTAGCGGGCTACGAGCAGTACTTC.

The chain couples TRBV2 to TRBJ2-7, with D possibly TRBD2 on 5 matching bases. Germline V gene lookup returns CDR1 SNHLY and CDR2 FYNNEI. The CDR3 is made up of 16 amino acids. V was pared by 0 bases and J by 2 bases, with 14 bases between. CDR3 bases: TGTGCCAGCAGTGAAGCCCCCAGCGGCTTTACCTACGAGCAGTACTTC. Translation gives CASSEAPSGFTYEQYF.

The J gene is TRBJ2-5, the V gene TRBV27; D is unclear. Germline CDR1 and CDR2: MNHEY and SMNVEV (reference sequence). The V and J ends lost 0 bases and 2 bases respectively, with 10 bases between them. The CDR3 length is 15 residues. CDR3 nucleotide sequence: TGTGCCAGCAGTTTATCGGATCTAAGTCAAGAGACCCAGTACTTC. Its protein product is CASSLSDLSQETQYF.

The rearrangement uses TRBV6-5 and TRBJ1-2; D perhaps matches TRBD1 (6 bases). There are 13 residues in the CDR3. In germline, CDR1 is MNHEY, CDR2 SVGAGI. Trimming cost V 1 base and J 8 bases, with 11 bases left between them. The CDR3 here is CASSYYRETGYTF. The CDR3 coding sequence is TGTGCCAGCAGTTACTACAGGGAGACAGGCTACACCTTC.

This clone has more than one count but fewer than ten. This chain joins TRBV28 and TRBJ1-5, with TRBD1 matching over 7 bases. CDR3 length: 18 residues. V lost 2 bases to trimming and J lost 2 bases; unmatched junction nucleotides: 12. CDR1 and CDR2 (germline): MDHEN, SYDVKM. CDR3 loop: CASSLRVTQGVGNQPQHF. CDR3 DNA sequence: TGTGCCAGCAGTTTAAGGGTGACTCAGGGGGTAGGCAATCAGCCCCAGCATTTT.

This rearrangement joins TRBV4-1 to TRBJ2-1; 9 positions match TRBD1. After removal of 4 bases from V and 5 bases from J, the junction contained 18 bases not matched to a gene. Germline assignment: CDR1 MGHRA and CDR2 YSYEKL. This CDR3 is 19 amino acids long. Here the CDR3 reads CASSPKRGPGTGLDNEQFF. Written as DNA, the CDR3 is TGCGCCAGCAGCCCTAAAAGGGGCCCCGGGACAGGGCTTGACAATGAGCAGTTCTTC.

A single count supports this clone. The chain joins TRBV5-8 to TRBJ2-3; 8 positions agree with TRBD2. The CDR3 spans 15 residues. Trimming at V came to 1 base and at J to 2 bases, leaving 3 bases not matched to a gene. CDR1 and CDR2 (germline): SGHTS, YDEGEE. The CDR3 loop reads CASSLIAGPTDTQYF. The CDR3 DNA follows: TGTGCCAGCAGCTTGATAGCGGGACCCACAGATACGCAGTATTTT. The entire variable domain, with the rest obtained from reference TRBV5-8 and TRBJ2-3, is as follows: EAGVTQSPTHLIKTRGQQATLRCSPISGHTSVYWYQQALGLGLQFLLWYDEGEERNRGNFPPRFSGRQFPNYSSELNVNALELEDSALYLCASSLIAGPTDTQYFGPGTRLTVL.